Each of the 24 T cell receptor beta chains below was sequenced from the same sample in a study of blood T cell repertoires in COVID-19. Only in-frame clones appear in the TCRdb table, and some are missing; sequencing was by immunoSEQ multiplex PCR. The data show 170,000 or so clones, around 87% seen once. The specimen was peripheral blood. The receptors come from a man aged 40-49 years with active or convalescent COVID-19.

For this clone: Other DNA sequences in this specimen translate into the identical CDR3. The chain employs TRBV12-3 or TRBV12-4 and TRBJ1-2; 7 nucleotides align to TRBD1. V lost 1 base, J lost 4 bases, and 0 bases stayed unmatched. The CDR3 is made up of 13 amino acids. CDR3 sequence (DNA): TGTGCCAGCAGTTTAGGGACAGGCTATGGCTACACCTTC. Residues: CASSLGTGYGYTF.

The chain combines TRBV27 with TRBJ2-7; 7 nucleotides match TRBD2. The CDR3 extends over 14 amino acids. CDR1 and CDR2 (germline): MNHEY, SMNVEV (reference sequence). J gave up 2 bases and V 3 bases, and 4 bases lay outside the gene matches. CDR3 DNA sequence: TGTGCCAGCAGTTTGGGGGAGGGACCCTACGAGCAGTACTTC. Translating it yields CASSLGEGPYEQYF.

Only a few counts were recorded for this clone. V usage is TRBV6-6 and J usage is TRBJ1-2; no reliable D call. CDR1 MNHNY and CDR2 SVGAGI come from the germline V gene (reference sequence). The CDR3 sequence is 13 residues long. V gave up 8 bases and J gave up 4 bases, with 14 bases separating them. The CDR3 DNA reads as TGTGCCAGCTGCTACGGACTTCCCTATGGCTACACCTTC. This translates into CASCYGLPYGYTF.

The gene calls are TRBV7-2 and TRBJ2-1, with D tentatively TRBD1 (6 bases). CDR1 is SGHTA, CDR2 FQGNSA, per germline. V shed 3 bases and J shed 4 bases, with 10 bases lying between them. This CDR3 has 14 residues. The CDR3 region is CASSFGTSYNEQFF. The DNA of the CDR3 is TGTGCCAGCAGCTTTGGGACAAGTTACAATGAGCAGTTCTTC.

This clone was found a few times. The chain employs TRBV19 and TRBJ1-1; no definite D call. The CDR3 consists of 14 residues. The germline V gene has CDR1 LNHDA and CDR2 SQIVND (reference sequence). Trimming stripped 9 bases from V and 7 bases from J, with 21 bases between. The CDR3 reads CASYSRYESGEAFF. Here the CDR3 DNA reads TGTGCCAGCTATTCACGGTATGAATCGGGTGAAGCTTTCTTT.

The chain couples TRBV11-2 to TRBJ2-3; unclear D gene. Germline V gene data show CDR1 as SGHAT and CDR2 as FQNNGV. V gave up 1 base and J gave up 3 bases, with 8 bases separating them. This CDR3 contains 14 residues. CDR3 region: CASSLVSGTDTQYF. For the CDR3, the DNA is TGTGCCAGCAGCTTAGTATCAGGTACAGATACGCAGTATTTT. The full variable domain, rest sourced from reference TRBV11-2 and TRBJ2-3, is EAGVAQSPRYKIIEKRQSVAFWCNPISGHATLYWYQQILGQGPKLLIQFQNNGVVDDSQLPKDRFSAERLKGVDSTLKIQPAKLEDSAVYLCASSLVSGTDTQYFGPGTRLTVL.

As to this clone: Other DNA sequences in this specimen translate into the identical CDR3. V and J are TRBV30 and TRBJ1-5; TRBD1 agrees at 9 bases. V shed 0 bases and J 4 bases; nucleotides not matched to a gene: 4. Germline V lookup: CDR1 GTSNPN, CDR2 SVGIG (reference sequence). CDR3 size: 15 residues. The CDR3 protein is CAWSVGTGSNQPQHF. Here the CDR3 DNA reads TGTGCCTGGAGTGTCGGGACAGGGTCAAATCAGCCCCAGCATTTT.

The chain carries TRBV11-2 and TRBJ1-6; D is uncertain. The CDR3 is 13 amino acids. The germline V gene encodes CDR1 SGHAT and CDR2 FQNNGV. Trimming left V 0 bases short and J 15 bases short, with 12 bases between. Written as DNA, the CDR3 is TGTGCCAGCAGCTTAGAGGCCCCTTCCCTCCTCCACTTT. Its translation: CASSLEAPSLLHF.

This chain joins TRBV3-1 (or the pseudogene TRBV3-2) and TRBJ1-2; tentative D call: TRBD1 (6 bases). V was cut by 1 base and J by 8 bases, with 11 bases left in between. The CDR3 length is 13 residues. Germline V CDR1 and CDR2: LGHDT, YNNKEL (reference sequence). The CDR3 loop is CASSQAGEGGYTF. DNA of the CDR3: TGTGCCAGCAGCCAAGCAGGGGAAGGCGGCTACACCTTC.

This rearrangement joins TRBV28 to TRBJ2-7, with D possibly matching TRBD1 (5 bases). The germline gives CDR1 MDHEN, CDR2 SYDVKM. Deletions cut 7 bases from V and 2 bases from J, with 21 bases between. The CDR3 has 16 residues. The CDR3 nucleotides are TGTGCCAGCACGGGCGTCAGGGCAACGACCGCCTACGAGCAGTACTTC. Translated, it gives CASTGVRATTAYEQYF.

CDR3 DNA sequence: TGTGCCAGCACCCCTAGCGGGGGGGCCACCGGGGAGCTGTTTTTT. Protein: CASTPSGGATGELFF. The chain has TRBV6-2 or TRBV6-3 and TRBJ2-2, with 12 positions matching TRBD2. The germline V gene encodes CDR1 MNHEY and CDR2 SVGEGT. J was trimmed by 4 bases and V by 7 bases; bases with no gene match: 4. The CDR3 has 15 residues.

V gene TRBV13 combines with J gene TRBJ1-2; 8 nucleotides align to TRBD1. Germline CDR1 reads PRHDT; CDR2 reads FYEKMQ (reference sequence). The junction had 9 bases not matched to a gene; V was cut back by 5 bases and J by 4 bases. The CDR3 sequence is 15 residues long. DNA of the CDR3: TGTGCCAGCAGCAAAAACCAGGGGGCAGGCTATGGCTACACCTTC. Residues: CASSKNQGAGYGYTF.

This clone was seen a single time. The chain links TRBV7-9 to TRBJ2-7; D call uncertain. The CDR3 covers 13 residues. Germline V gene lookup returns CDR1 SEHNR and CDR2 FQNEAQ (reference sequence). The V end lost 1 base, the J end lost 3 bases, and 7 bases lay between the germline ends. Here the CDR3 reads CASSLGRYYEQYF. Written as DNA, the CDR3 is TGTGCCAGCAGCTTAGGGCGGTACTACGAGCAGTACTTC.

For the CDR3, the DNA is TGTGCCAGCTCACAAACGACAGGGGCTGGGGCCAACGTCCTGACTTTC. Encoded protein: CASSQTTGAGANVLTF. This chain uses TRBV18 with TRBJ2-6; TRBD1 matches 8 bases. The CDR3 covers 16 residues. The germline CDR1 and CDR2 sequences are KGHSH and LQKENI. Trimming removed 4 bases from V and 2 bases from J; junction bases left unmatched: 4. Full variable domain (missing parts from reference TRBV18 and TRBJ2-6): NAGVMQNPRHLVRRRGQEARLRCSPMKGHSHVYWYRQLPEEGLKFMVYLQKENIIDESGMPKERFSAEFPKEGPSILRIQQVVRGDSAAYFCASSQTTGAGANVLTFGAGSRLTVL.

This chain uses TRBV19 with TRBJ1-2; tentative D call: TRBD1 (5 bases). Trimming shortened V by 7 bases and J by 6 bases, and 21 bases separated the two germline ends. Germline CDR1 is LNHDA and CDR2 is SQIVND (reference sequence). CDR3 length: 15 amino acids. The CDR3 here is CASTPAWGRADGYTF. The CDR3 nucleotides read TGTGCCAGTACCCCCGCCTGGGGCAGGGCTGATGGCTACACCTTC.

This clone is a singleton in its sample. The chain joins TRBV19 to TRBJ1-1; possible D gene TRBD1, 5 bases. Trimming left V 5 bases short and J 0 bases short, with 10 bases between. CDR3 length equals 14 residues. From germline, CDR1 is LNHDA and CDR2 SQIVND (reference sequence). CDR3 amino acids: CASSVGHLNTEAFF. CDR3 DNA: TGTGCCAGTAGTGTCGGACACCTGAACACTGAAGCTTTCTTT.

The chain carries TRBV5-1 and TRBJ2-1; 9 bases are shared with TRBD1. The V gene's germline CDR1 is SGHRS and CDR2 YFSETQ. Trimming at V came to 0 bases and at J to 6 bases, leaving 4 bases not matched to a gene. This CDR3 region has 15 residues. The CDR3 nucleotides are TGCGCCAGCAGCTTGGAGGGACAGGGACCCAATGAGCAGTTCTTC. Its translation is CASSLEGQGPNEQFF.

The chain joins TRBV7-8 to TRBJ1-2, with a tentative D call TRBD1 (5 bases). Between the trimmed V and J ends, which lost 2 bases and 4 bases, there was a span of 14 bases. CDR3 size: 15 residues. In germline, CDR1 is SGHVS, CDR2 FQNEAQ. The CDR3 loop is CASSLMGRGPYGYTF. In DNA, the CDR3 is TGTGCCAGCAGCTTAATGGGGAGGGGTCCCTATGGCTACACCTTC.

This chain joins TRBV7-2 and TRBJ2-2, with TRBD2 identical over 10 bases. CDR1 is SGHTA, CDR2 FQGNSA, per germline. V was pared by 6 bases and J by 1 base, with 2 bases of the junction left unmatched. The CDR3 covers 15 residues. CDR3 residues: CASRIAGGNTGELFF. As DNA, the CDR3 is TGTGCCAGCAGAATAGCGGGGGGGAACACCGGGGAGCTGTTTTTT.

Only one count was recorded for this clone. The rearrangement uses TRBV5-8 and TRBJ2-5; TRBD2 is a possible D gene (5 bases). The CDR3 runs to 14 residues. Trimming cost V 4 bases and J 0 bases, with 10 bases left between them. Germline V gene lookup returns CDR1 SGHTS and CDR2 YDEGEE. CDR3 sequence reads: CASSLAEYQETQYF. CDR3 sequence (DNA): TGTGCCAGCAGCCTAGCTGAGTACCAAGAGACCCAGTACTTC.

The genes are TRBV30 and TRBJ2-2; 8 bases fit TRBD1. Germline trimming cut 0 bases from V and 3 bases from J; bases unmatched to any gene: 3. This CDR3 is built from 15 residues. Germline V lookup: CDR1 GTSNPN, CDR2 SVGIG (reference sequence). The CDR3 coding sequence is TGTGCCTGGAGTGTCAAGACAGGGGACACCGGGGAGCTGTTTTTT. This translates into CAWSVKTGDTGELFF.

Written as DNA, the CDR3 is TGTGCCAGCACCTTGGGGGGGCTGGACACTGAAGCTTTCTTT. Protein product: CASTLGGLDTEAFF. The genes are TRBV28 and TRBJ1-1, with a weak D call TRBD1 (6 bases). CDR3 length equals 14 residues. Germline CDR1 and CDR2: MDHEN and SYDVKM. The V end was cut by 7 bases, the J end by 3 bases, with 15 bases between.

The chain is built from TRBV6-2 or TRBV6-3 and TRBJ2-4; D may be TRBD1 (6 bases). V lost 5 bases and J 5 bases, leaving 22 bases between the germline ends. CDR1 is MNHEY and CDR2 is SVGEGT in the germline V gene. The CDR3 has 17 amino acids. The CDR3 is CASSRNPNRDIENIQYF. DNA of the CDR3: TGTGCCAGCAGTCGGAATCCGAACCGGGACATCGAAAACATTCAGTACTTC.

The CDR3: CATSRDSGGTYNEQFF. The CDR3 region has the DNA TGTGCCACCAGCAGAGATAGCGGGGGTACTTACAATGAGCAGTTCTTC. This sequence joins TRBV15 and TRBJ2-1; 9 bases line up with TRBD2. This CDR3 has 16 amino acids. V lost 0 bases to trimming and J lost 4 bases; unmatched junction nucleotides: 4. Germline assignment: CDR1 LNHNV and CDR2 YYDKDF (reference sequence).